A single sample gave rise to the 25 T cell receptor beta chains below, sequenced in a study of blood T cell repertoires in COVID-19. The protocol was immunoSEQ multiplex PCR, while the TCRdb copy is restricted to in-frame clones and leaves out a portion. Seen here are under 300,000 clones, 70% to 85% observed once, and the top ten hold approximately 10%. The sequencing input was peripheral blood. The origin of the receptors is an elderly woman with acute or convalescent COVID-19.

V and J are TRBV12-3 or TRBV12-4 and TRBJ1-1, with 7 bases matching TRBD1. This CDR3 contains 13 residues. The ends lost 6 bases at V and 1 base at J; junction bases unmatched: 2. Here the CDR3 DNA reads TGTGCCAGCAGCGACAGGGCGAACACTGAAGCTTTCTTT. It is translated as CASSDRANTEAFF.

The chain's CDR3 is CASSREETGGTEAFF. The CDR3, as DNA: TGCGCCAGCAGCCGAGAGGAGACAGGAGGCACTGAAGCTTTCTTT. The chain is built from TRBV4-1 and TRBJ1-1, with a weak D call TRBD1 (6 bases). The V and J ends lost 4 bases and 4 bases respectively, with 16 bases between them. Germline CDR1 reads MGHRA; CDR2 reads YSYEKL. The CDR3 contains 15 residues.

The chain combines TRBV30 with TRBJ1-1; D is perhaps TRBD1 (5 bases). This CDR3 has 16 residues. V was trimmed by 4 bases and J by 0 bases, leaving 18 bases between them. Per the germline V gene, CDR1 is GTSNPN and CDR2 is SVGIG (reference sequence). The CDR3: CAWTSGFGTLNTEAFF. The DNA of the CDR3 is TGTGCCTGGACCTCTGGGTTCGGGACTCTGAACACTGAAGCTTTCTTT.

The rearrangement uses TRBV18 and TRBJ2-1, with D tentatively TRBD2 (7 bases). Germline assignment: CDR1 KGHSH and CDR2 LQKENI. Trimming took off 6 bases at V and 4 bases at J, with 16 bases between the two ends. The CDR3 loop spans 15 amino acids. CDR3 loop: CASSPLRGAYNEQFF. CDR3 DNA: TGTGCCAGCTCTCCCCTCCGGGGGGCTTACAATGAGCAGTTCTTC.

V is TRBV2 and J is TRBJ1-5; 7 bases agree with TRBD1. In germline, CDR1 is SNHLY, CDR2 FYNNEI. This CDR3 spans 14 amino acids. Germline trimming cut 4 bases from V and 7 bases from J; bases unmatched to any gene: 7. The CDR3 protein is CASSVSTGSQPQHF. The DNA of the CDR3 is TGTGCCAGCAGTGTATCGACAGGGTCACAGCCCCAGCATTTT. The whole variable domain, remainder taken from reference TRBV2 and TRBJ1-5, is EPEVTQTPSHQVTQMGQEVILRCVPISNHLYFYWYRQILGQKVEFLVSFYNNEISEKSEIFDDQFSVERPDGSNFTLKIRSTKLEDSAMYFCASSVSTGSQPQHFGDGTRLSIL.

The chain links TRBV1 to TRBJ2-3; the table's D gene call, TRBD2, was not cross checked with the DNA. TRBV1 is a known pseudogene. CDR3 length: 18 amino acids. As DNA, the CDR3 is TGCACCAGCAGCCAAGAGGGCCCTCCGGGCGGGGGGCGAGATACGCAGTATTTT. Translating gives CTSSQEGPPGGGRDTQYF.

In this sample, this clone turned up a few times. The chain uses TRBV9 and TRBJ2-1; TRBD2 agrees at 8 bases. J lost 6 bases, V lost 0 bases, and 11 bases had no gene match. The CDR3 is made up of 17 amino acids. Germline-derived CDR1 and CDR2 are SGDLS and YYNGEE. Written as DNA, the CDR3 is TGTGCCAGCAGCGTAGCCCCTTGGGACCGGGGGGGCAATGAGCAGTTCTTC. This sequence encodes CASSVAPWDRGGNEQFF.

This chain joins TRBV5-4 and TRBJ2-6; the D gene is possibly TRBD1 (6 bases). The V gene lost 2 bases and the J gene lost 2 bases, with 8 bases spanning the gap. This CDR3 region has 15 residues. CDR1 is SGHNT, CDR2 YYREEE, per germline (reference sequence). CDR3 loop: CASSLQGPGANVLTF. CDR3 coding DNA: TGTGCCAGCAGCTTACAGGGCCCTGGGGCCAACGTCCTGACTTTC.

The CDR3 reads CASKIGTEAFF. The CDR3 region has the DNA TGTGCCAGCAAGATCGGCACTGAAGCTTTCTTT. The V call is TRBV12-3 or TRBV12-4, the J call TRBJ1-1; D is ambiguous. The CDR3 loop spans 11 amino acids. V shed 7 bases and J shed 4 bases, with 7 bases lying between them.

The V and J genes are TRBV7-9 and TRBJ1-4; 8 bases are shared with TRBD1. After removal of 4 bases from V and 5 bases from J, the junction contained 6 bases not matched to a gene. This CDR3 contains 15 residues. In germline, CDR1 is SEHNR, CDR2 FQNEAQ (reference sequence). CDR3 sequence: CASSSQGAGNEKLFF. CDR3 sequence (DNA): TGTGCCAGCAGCTCCCAGGGGGCGGGGAATGAAAAACTGTTTTTT.

The chain links TRBV7-2 to TRBJ1-5; a possible D gene is TRBD1 (5 bases). This CDR3 region has 13 residues. Germline-derived CDR1 and CDR2 are SGHTA and FQGNSA. The V end lost 5 bases, the J end lost 6 bases, and 11 bases lay between the germline ends. The CDR3 nucleotides are TGTGCCAGCAGCCCAGGGTCAATTCAGCCCCAGCATTTT. This translates into CASSPGSIQPQHF. The whole variable domain, filled in from reference TRBV7-2 and TRBJ1-5, reads GAGVSQSPSNKVTEKGKDVELRCDPISGHTALYWYRQSLGQGLEFLIYFQGNSAPDKSGLPSDRFSAERTGGSVSTLTIQRTQQEDSAVYLCASSPGSIQPQHFGDGTRLSIL.

The chain combines TRBV2 with TRBJ1-6, with TRBD1 matching over 8 bases. V gave up 6 bases and J gave up 4 bases; unmatched junction bases: 5. CDR3 length: 15 residues. CDR1 is SNHLY, CDR2 FYNNEI, per germline. The CDR3 nucleotides are TGTGCCAGCAGGGCAACAGGGGGTTATAATTCACCCCTCCACTTT. This codes for CASRATGGYNSPLHF. The complete variable domain, with remaining parts taken from reference TRBV2 and TRBJ1-6, reads EPEVTQTPSHQVTQMGQEVILRCVPISNHLYFYWYRQILGQKVEFLVSFYNNEISEKSEIFDDQFSVERPDGSNFTLKIRSTKLEDSAMYFCASRATGGYNSPLHFGNGTRLTVT.

The rearrangement joins TRBV28 to TRBJ2-5, with 14 bases identical to TRBD2. Germline CDR1 is MDHEN and CDR2 is SYDVKM. The CDR3 spans 16 residues. The J segment lost 10 bases and the V segment lost 5 bases, leaving 12 bases of the junction unmatched. The CDR3 reads CASSPTTSGGASGQYF. CDR3 in DNA: TGTGCCAGCAGTCCGACGACTAGCGGGGGGGCCAGTGGCCAGTACTTC.

The chain employs TRBV15 and TRBJ1-5, with TRBD1 matching over 7 bases. V lost 0 bases and J lost 3; bases outside the gene matches: 8. The V gene's germline CDR1 is LNHNV and CDR2 YYDKDF (reference sequence). There are 17 residues in the CDR3. CDR3 in amino acids: CATSRDGGGRVNQPQHF. In DNA, the CDR3 is TGTGCCACCAGCAGAGATGGAGGGGGCCGGGTCAATCAGCCCCAGCATTTT.

This chain uses TRBV30 with TRBJ1-5; 7 bases agree with TRBD1. CDR3 length: 17 residues. V shed 1 base and J 2 bases; nucleotides not matched to a gene: 11. Germline CDR1 is GTSNPN and CDR2 is SVGIG (reference sequence). This CDR3 is CAWSAGQAIAGNQPQHF. The DNA for the CDR3 is TGTGCCTGGAGTGCCGGACAGGCCATCGCGGGCAATCAGCCCCAGCATTTT.

The CDR3 protein is CASSYGASGDYNEQFF. DNA of the CDR3: TGTGCCAGCAGTTACGGGGCTAGCGGGGACTACAATGAGCAGTTCTTC. The chain combines TRBV6-5 with TRBJ2-1, with 9 bases lining up with TRBD2. The CDR3 length is 16 residues. CDR1 and CDR2 from the germline V gene are MNHEY and SVGAGI. V was pared by 2 bases and J by 3 bases, with 5 bases of the junction left unmatched.

This sequence joins TRBV19 and TRBJ1-5, with 9 positions matching TRBD1. Per the germline V gene, CDR1 is LNHDA and CDR2 is SQIVND (reference sequence). J gave up 6 bases and V 6 bases, and 6 bases lay outside the gene matches. CDR3 length: 14 amino acids. The CDR3 region has the DNA TGTGCCAGTAGAGATGGGACAGGGACTCAGCCCCAGCATTTT. This gives the protein CASRDGTGTQPQHF.

CDR3 nucleotide sequence: TGTGCCAGCAGGGTTCCCGGGACAGGGGAAGGCTATGGCTACACCTTC. Translation: CASRVPGTGEGYGYTF. The V gene is TRBV27, the J gene TRBJ1-2, with 10 bases that match TRBD1. Per germline, CDR1 MNHEY and CDR2 SMNVEV (reference sequence). There are 16 residues in the CDR3. V was clipped by 6 bases and J by 4 bases; unmatched bases: 11.

This clone occurred a few times. The identical CDR3 is also encoded by other nucleotide sequences in the sample. The chain recombines TRBV18 with TRBJ2-7, with 8 bases fitting TRBD1. Trimming took 3 bases from V and 5 from J; bases not matched to a gene: 0. CDR3 size: 12 residues. CDR1 is KGHSH and CDR2 is LQKENI in the germline V gene. CDR3 sequence reads: CASSPTGDEQYF. CDR3 in DNA: TGTGCCAGCTCACCGACAGGGGACGAGCAGTACTTC.

The CDR3 region is CASSSGGYEQYF. Here the CDR3 DNA reads TGTGCCAGCAGTTCAGGGGGCTACGAGCAGTACTTC. This sequence joins TRBV28 and TRBJ2-7; 7 bases align to TRBD1. There are 12 residues in the CDR3. The V and J ends lost 4 bases and 3 bases, in that order; junction bases with no gene match: 0. Germline CDR1 and CDR2: MDHEN and SYDVKM. The variable domain in full, completed from reference TRBV28 and TRBJ2-7, reads DVKVTQSSRYLVKRTGEKVFLECVQDMDHENMFWYRQDPGLGLRLIYFSYDVKMKEKGDIPEGYSVSREKKERFSLILESASTNQTSMYLCASSSGGYEQYFGPGTRLTVT.

Concerning this clone: The sample has other DNA sequences that encode this CDR3 too. This sequence joins TRBV2 and TRBJ1-4; TRBD1 matches at 7 bases. Germline V gene lookup returns CDR1 SNHLY and CDR2 FYNNEI. This CDR3 region has 13 residues. The junction had 1 base not matched to a gene; V was cut back by 6 bases and J by 3 bases. The CDR3 DNA follows: TGTGCCAGCAGGAGGGGGCCTAATGAAAAACTGTTTTTT. Its protein product is CASRRGPNEKLFF.

The chain links TRBV7-8 to TRBJ2-5, with D perhaps TRBD2 (7 bases). The CDR3 covers 17 residues. The germline V gene encodes CDR1 SGHVS and CDR2 FQNEAQ. V shed 5 bases and J shed 1 base, with 20 bases lying between them. The CDR3 nucleotides read TGTGCCAGCAGCCCCCGTGTGCGGGCGGGGGCCCAAGAGACCCAGTACTTC. This translates into CASSPRVRAGAQETQYF. Based on the CDR3 plus reference TRBV7-8 and TRBJ2-5, the full variable domain is GAGVSQSPRYKVAKRGQDVALRCDPISGHVSLFWYQQALGQGPEFLTYFQNEAQLDKSGLPSDRFFAERPEGSVSTLKIQRTQQEDSAVYLCASSPRVRAGAQETQYFGPGTRLLVL.

The V call is TRBV28, the J call TRBJ1-4, with 7 bases fitting TRBD1. This CDR3 is 17 amino acids long. The germline V gene encodes CDR1 MDHEN and CDR2 SYDVKM. The V gene end was trimmed by 5 bases and the J gene end by 2 bases; junction bases not matched to a gene: 11. In DNA, the CDR3 is TGTGCCAGCAGTCCTTACAGACAGGGAATGACTAATGAAAAACTGTTTTTT. This sequence encodes CASSPYRQGMTNEKLFF.

V and J are TRBV27 and TRBJ1-5; D not resolved. The germline V and J ends were trimmed by 9 bases and 2 bases, with 11 bases remaining between them. CDR3 length equals 13 residues. Germline V gives CDR1 MNHEY, CDR2 SMNVEV (reference sequence). The CDR3 nucleotides read TGTGCCAGGCGGAAATATGGCAATCAGCCCCAGCATTTT. Encoded protein: CARRKYGNQPQHF.

Of note for this clone: One junction end does not reproduce the germline sequence, and a read error may be involved. V usage is TRBV29-1 and J usage is TRBJ1-2, with D possibly being TRBD1 (5 bases). Germline CDR1 reads SQVTM; CDR2 reads ANQGSEA. CDR3 size: 11 residues. CDR3 DNA: TGCAGCGTTGAGGTACACGGGGGATTCATTTTT. Translating gives CSVEVHGGFIF.